This T cell receptor (beta chain) originates from a study of shared clonotypes between healthy human individuals. TCRdb's copy holds only in-frame clones and misses some; the assay was immunoSEQ multiplex PCR. The sample contains about 1 million clones, under 80% of which appear only once. CDR3 size: 14 residues. Germline V lookup: CDR1 SGHTA, CDR2 FQGNSA. Between the trimmed V and J ends, which lost 1 base and 0 bases, there was a span of 5 bases. With respect to this clone: With a much larger clone just one base away, this may be a read error. Other DNA sequences in the sample encode the same CDR3.

The V gene is TRBV7-2, the J gene TRBJ2-3, with unresolved D. Sequencing was performed on memory CD4+ T cells sorted from blood. Subset given: CD45RA-negative fraction. The TCR comes from a man aged 18 to 30 in good health. The CDR3 nucleotides read TGTGCCAGCAGCTTAGGACTGAGCACAGATACGCAGTATTTT. Amino acids: CASSLGLSTDTQYF.